A single sample gave rise to the 9 T cell receptor beta chains below, sequenced in a study of CD8 T cells in ankylosing spondylitis. General study findings and limits: Several highly homologous variants made up a TCR beta motif, and this motif appeared characteristic of ankylosing spondylitis blood.

One entry per CDR3 protein, called by TCRdb with MiXCR from the 5' RACE reads. Among a few hundred thousand distinct CDR3 sequences listed, approximately 12% were seen once. Their target antigens are unknown. The sequencing input was blood, either unsorted or a sorted T cell fraction (not recorded which). The receptors stem from a male donor with ankylosing spondylitis.

V gene TRBV27 combines with J gene TRBJ1-5, with TRBD1 matching 7 bases. Germline CDR1 and CDR2: MNHEY and SMNVEV (reference sequence). V lost 6 bases, J lost 1 base, and 9 bases stayed unmatched. The CDR3 runs to 16 residues. The CDR3 region has the DNA TGTGCCAGCAGCCTGACAGGGTCTATAAGCAATCAGCCCCAGCATTTT. Protein: CASSLTGSISNQPQHF.

The chain recombines TRBV6-1 with TRBJ1-2; TRBD1 matches at 9 bases. The CDR3 has 14 amino acids. Germline V gene sequence: CDR1 MNHNS, CDR2 SASEGT. V shed 5 bases and J 6 bases; nucleotides not matched to a gene: 7. CDR3 residues: CASSPLGQGNGYTF. CDR3 coding DNA: TGTGCCAGCAGTCCCCTGGGACAGGGAAATGGCTACACCTTC.

This sequence joins TRBV29-1 and TRBJ2-1; possible D gene TRBD2, 6 bases. Trimming pared 4 bases from V and 7 bases from J, leaving 14 bases between. Germline V lookup: CDR1 SQVTM, CDR2 ANQGSEA. The CDR3 loop spans 13 amino acids. CDR3 loop: CSVAARDWNEQFF. As DNA, the CDR3 is TGCAGCGTTGCCGCCCGGGACTGGAATGAGCAGTTCTTC.

V and J are TRBV12-3 or TRBV12-4 and TRBJ2-1; TRBD2 matches 12 bases. V shed 7 bases and J 9 bases; nucleotides not matched to a gene: 10. This CDR3 contains 15 residues. The CDR3 nucleotides are TGTGCCAGCACCCTGCTAGCGGGAGGGAGGGGTGAGCAGTTCTTC. This codes for CASTLLAGGRGEQFF.

The sample holds a few counts of this clonotype. The rearrangement uses TRBV20-1 and TRBJ2-7; 8 bases agree with TRBD1. Germline loops: CDR1 DFQATT, CDR2 SNEGSKA (reference sequence). The CDR3 totals 13 residues. V trimming: 4 bases; J trimming: 5 bases; junction bases outside the gene matches: 7. The CDR3 loop reads CSATRQGYHEQYF. The CDR3, as DNA: TGCAGTGCTACCAGACAGGGGTACCACGAGCAGTACTTC.

The CDR3: CSAKGDRGLNQPQHF. As DNA, the CDR3 is TGCAGTGCTAAGGGGGACAGGGGTTTAAATCAGCCCCAGCATTTT. The chain uses TRBV20-1 and TRBJ1-5; 10 nucleotides align to TRBD1. V was pared by 4 bases and J by 4 bases, with 7 bases of the junction left unmatched. The CDR3 totals 15 residues. Germline CDR1 reads DFQATT; CDR2 reads SNEGSKA (reference sequence).

CDR3 bases: TGTGCCAGCAGTTACTCCACAGGAGATAATTCACCCCTCCACTTT. Amino acids: CASSYSTGDNSPLHF. The V call is TRBV6-5, the J call TRBJ1-6; D may be TRBD1 (5 bases). Germline V gives CDR1 MNHEY, CDR2 SVGAGI. The CDR3 is 15 amino acids. The V end lost 0 bases, the J end lost 5 bases, and 8 bases lay between the germline ends.

The chain carries TRBV20-1 and TRBJ1-4; 7 bases match TRBD1. The CDR3 length is 14 residues. Germline V gene sequence: CDR1 DFQATT, CDR2 SNEGSKA (reference sequence). V was pared by 2 bases and J by 6 bases, with 6 bases of the junction left unmatched. Here the CDR3 DNA reads TGCAGTGCTAGAAAGGACAGGATGGATGAAAAACTGTTTTTT. Residues: CSARKDRMDEKLFF.

This clonotype showed up just a few times. The V gene is TRBV27, the J gene TRBJ2-5; TRBD1 matches at 8 bases. The V gene's germline CDR1 is MNHEY and CDR2 SMNVEV (reference sequence). This CDR3 comprises 14 residues. V dropped 8 bases and J dropped 2; count of bases not matched to a gene: 7. In DNA, the CDR3 is TGTGCCAGCCGGAACAGGGGGTTTCAAGAGACCCAGTACTTC. It yields the protein CASRNRGFQETQYF.